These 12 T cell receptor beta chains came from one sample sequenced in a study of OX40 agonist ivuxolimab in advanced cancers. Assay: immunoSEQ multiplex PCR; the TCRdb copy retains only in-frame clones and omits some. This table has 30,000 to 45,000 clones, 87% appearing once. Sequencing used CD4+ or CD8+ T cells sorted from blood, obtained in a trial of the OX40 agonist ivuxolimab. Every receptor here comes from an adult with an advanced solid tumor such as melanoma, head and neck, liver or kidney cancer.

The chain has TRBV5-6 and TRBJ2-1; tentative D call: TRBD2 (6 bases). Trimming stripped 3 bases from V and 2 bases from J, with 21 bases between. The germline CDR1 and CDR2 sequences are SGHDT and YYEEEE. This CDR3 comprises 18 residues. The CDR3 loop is CASSWGEPYAGTYNEQFF. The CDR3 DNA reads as TGTGCCAGCAGCTGGGGGGAGCCTTACGCAGGGACCTACAATGAGCAGTTCTTC.

The CDR3 DNA is TGTGCCATCAGTGAGGAGAACACTGAAGCTTTCTTT. Translating it yields CAISEENTEAFF. V gene TRBV10-3 combines with J gene TRBJ1-1; D call uncertain. Germline CDR1 reads ENHRY; CDR2 reads SYGVKD. The CDR3 covers 12 residues. V lost 2 bases and J 1 base, leaving 2 bases between the germline ends.

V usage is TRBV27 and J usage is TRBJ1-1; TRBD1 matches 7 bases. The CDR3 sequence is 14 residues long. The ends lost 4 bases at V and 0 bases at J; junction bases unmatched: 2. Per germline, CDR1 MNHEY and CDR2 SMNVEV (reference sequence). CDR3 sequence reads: CASSSGQLNTEAFF. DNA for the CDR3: TGTGCCAGCAGTTCGGGACAGTTGAACACTGAAGCTTTCTTT.

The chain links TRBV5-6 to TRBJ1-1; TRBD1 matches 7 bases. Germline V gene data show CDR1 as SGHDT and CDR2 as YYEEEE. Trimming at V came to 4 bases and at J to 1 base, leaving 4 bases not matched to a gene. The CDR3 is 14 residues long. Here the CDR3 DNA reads TGTGCCAGCAGCGCGACAGGGCGGAACACTGAAGCTTTCTTT. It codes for CASSATGRNTEAFF.

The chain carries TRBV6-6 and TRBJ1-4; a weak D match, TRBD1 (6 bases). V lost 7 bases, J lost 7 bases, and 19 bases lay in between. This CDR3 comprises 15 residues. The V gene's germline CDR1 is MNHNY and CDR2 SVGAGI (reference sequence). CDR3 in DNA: TGTGCCAGCACCACCATAGGGGGGGCAGGTGAAAAACTGTTTTTT. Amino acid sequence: CASTTIGGAGEKLFF.

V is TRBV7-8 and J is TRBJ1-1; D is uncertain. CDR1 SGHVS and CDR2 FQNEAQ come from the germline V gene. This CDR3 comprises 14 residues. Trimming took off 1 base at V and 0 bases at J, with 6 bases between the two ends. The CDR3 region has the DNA TGTGCCAGCAGCTTAGGGAGGCTGAACACTGAAGCTTTCTTT. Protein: CASSLGRLNTEAFF. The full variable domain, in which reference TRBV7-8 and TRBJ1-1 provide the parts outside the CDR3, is GAGVSQSPRYKVAKRGQDVALRCDPISGHVSLFWYQQALGQGPEFLTYFQNEAQLDKSGLPSDRFFAERPEGSVSTLKIQRTQQEDSAVYLCASSLGRLNTEAFFGQGTRLTVV.

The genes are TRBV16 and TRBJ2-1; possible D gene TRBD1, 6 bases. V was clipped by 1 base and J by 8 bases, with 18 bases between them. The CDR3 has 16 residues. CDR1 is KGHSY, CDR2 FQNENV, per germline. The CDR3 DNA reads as TGTGCCAGCAGCCAATTGGCAGGGGCGGAATTCTATGAGCAGTTCTTC. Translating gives CASSQLAGAEFYEQFF.

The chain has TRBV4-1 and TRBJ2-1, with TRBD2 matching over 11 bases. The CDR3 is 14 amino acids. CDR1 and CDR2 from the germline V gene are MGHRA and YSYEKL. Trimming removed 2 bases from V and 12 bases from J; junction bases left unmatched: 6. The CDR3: CASSQKTSGARQFF. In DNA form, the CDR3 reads TGCGCCAGCAGCCAAAAGACTAGCGGGGCTCGGCAGTTCTTC.

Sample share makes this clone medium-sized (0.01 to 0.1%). CDR3 DNA sequence: TGTGCCAGCAGCTTACCTAGGGGGCCGAGCAATGAAAAACTGTTTTTT. It specifies CASSLPRGPSNEKLFF. The rearrangement links TRBV7-2 to TRBJ1-4; 7 bases line up with TRBD1. Germline V CDR1 and CDR2: SGHTA, FQGNSA. This CDR3 is built from 16 residues. V lost 2 bases and J lost 5; bases outside the gene matches: 8. Drawing the rest from reference TRBV7-2 and TRBJ1-4, the complete variable domain is GAGVSQSPSNKVTEKGKDVELRCDPISGHTALYWYRQSLGQGLEFLIYFQGNSAPDKSGLPSDRFSAERTGGSVSTLTIQRTQQEDSAVYLCASSLPRGPSNEKLFFGSGTQLSVL.

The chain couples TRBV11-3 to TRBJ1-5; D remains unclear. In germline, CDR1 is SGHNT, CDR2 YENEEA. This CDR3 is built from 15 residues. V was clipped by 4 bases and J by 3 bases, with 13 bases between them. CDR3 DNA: TGTGCCAGCAGCTGCCTTATTAGCCCCAATCAGCCCCAGCATTTT. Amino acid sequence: CASSCLISPNQPQHF.

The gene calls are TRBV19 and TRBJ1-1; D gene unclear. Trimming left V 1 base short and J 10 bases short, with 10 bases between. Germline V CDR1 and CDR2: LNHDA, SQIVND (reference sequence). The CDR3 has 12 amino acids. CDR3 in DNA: TGTGCCAGTAGTATAGCGCTTAAGGGAGCTTTCTTT. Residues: CASSIALKGAFF.

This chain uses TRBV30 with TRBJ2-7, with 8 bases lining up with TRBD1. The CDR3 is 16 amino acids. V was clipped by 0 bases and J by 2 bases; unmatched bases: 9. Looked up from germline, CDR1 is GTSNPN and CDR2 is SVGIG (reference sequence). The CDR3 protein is CAWSVKAGTGTYEQYF. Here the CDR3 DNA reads TGTGCCTGGAGTGTTAAGGCCGGGACAGGCACCTACGAGCAGTACTTC.